These T cell receptor beta chains were read from a single sample in a study of T cells in Graves' hyperthyroidism and ophthalmopathy. TCRdb itself ran the multiplex PCR reads through MiXCR, one entry per CDR3 protein. The sample lists hundreds of thousands of distinct CDR3 sequences, roughly 15% occurring once. Material for sequencing was blood. The source is a young woman with Graves' hyperthyroidism. Each CDR3 is given with its conserved first and last residue. Each record gives: J gene, D gene, clone size, V gene, CDR3 DNA, CDR3 protein. D genes are given only for firm matches. Clone size, where shown, is once, few, many, or a class for clones that have expanded.

j_gene: TRBJ2-5
d_gene: TRBD2
abundance: few
v_gene: TRBV6-1
CDR3nt: TGTGCCAGCAGTACGGGGGGGGGAAGCGGGAGGGTAGAGACCCAGTACTTC
CDR3aa: CASSTGGGSGRVETQYF

j_gene: TRBJ1-2
d_gene: TRBD1
abundance: many
v_gene: TRBV28
CDR3nt: TGTGCCAGCAGTTCCCTCCGACAGGGGCGTTATGGCTACACCTTC
CDR3aa: CASSSLRQGRYGYTF

j_gene: TRBJ2-1
d_gene: NA
abundance: many
v_gene: TRBV28
CDR3nt: TGTGCCAGCACCCCTAGCTCCTACAATGAGCAGTTCTTC
CDR3aa: CASTPSSYNEQFF

j_gene: TRBJ2-3
d_gene: NA
abundance: many
v_gene: TRBV12-3/TRBV12-4
CDR3nt: TGTGCCAGCAGTGTCTCGGGAAAGTCGGATACGCAGTATTTT
CDR3aa: CASSVSGKSDTQYF

j_gene: TRBJ2-7
d_gene: NA
abundance: few
v_gene: TRBV19
CDR3nt: TGTGCCAGTAGTATAAGCCCGTCCAGGACGGAGAACTACGAGCAGTACTTC
CDR3aa: CASSISPSRTENYEQYF

j_gene: TRBJ2-7
d_gene: NA
abundance: many
v_gene: TRBV7-2
CDR3nt: TGTGCCAGCAGCGGCCGGGACGGCCCCTACGAGCAGTACTTC
CDR3aa: CASSGRDGPYEQYF

j_gene: TRBJ1-4
d_gene: TRBD1
abundance: few
v_gene: TRBV7-2
CDR3nt: TGTGCCAGCAGCCCCGGAGGGACAGGGGGCATATGGGAAAAACTGTTTTTT
CDR3aa: CASSPGGTGGIWEKLFF

j_gene: TRBJ1-4
d_gene: NA
abundance: NA
v_gene: TRBV30
CDR3nt: TGTGCCTGGAGACCCCTGGGCGTACCCGGCGAAAAACTGTTTTTT
CDR3aa: CAWRPLGVPGEKLFF

j_gene: TRBJ1-5
d_gene: NA
abundance: many
v_gene: TRBV18
CDR3nt: TGTGCCAGCTCAGGGGGCTCGACTGATCAGCCCCAGCATTTT
CDR3aa: CASSGGSTDQPQHF

j_gene: TRBJ2-3
d_gene: NA
abundance: NA
v_gene: TRBV30
CDR3nt: TGTGCCTGGAGTGTAAGAACTACAGGAGTCACAGATACGCAGTATTTT
CDR3aa: CAWSVRTTGVTDTQYF